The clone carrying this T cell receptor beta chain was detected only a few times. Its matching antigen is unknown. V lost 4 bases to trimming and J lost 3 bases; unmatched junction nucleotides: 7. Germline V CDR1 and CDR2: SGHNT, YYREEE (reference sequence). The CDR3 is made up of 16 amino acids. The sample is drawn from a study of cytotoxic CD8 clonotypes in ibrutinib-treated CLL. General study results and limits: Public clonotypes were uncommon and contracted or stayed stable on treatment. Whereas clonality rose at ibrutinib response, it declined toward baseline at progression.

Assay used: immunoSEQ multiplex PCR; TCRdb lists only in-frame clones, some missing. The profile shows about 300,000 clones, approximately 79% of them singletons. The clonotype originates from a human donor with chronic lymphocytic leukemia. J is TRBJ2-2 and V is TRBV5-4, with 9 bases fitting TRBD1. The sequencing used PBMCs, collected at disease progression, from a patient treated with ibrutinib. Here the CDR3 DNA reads TGTGCCAGCAGCCCAACAGGGGGCTTTGACACCGGGGAGCTGTTTTTT. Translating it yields CASSPTGGFDTGELFF.